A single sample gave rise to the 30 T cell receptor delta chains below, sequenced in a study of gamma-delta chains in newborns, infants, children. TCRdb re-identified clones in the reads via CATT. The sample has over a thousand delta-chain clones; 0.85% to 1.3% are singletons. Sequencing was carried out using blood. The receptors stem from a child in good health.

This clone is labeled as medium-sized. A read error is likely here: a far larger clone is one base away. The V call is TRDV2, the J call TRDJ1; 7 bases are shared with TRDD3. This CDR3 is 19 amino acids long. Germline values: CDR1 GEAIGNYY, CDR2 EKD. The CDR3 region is CACDTPYTGASKNTDKPIF. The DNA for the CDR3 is TGTGCCTGTGACACCCCTTATACTGGGGCCTCGAAGAACACCGATAAACCCATCTTT.

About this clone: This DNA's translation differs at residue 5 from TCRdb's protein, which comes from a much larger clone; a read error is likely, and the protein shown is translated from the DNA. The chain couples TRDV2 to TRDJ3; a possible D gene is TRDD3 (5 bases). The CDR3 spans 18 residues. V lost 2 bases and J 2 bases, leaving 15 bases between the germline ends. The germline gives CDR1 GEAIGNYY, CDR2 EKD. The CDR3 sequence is CACDITGSTPWDTRQMFF. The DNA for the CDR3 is TGTGCCTGTGACATAACGGGATCGACCCCCTGGGACACCCGACAGATGTTTTTC.

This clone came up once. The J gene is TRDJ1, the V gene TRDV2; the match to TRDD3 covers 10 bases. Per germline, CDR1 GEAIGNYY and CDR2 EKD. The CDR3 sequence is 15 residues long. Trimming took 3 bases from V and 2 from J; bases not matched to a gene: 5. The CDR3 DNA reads TGTGCCTGTGACTCGTTGGGGGATACTACCGATAAACTCATCTTT. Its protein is CACDSLGDTTDKLIF.

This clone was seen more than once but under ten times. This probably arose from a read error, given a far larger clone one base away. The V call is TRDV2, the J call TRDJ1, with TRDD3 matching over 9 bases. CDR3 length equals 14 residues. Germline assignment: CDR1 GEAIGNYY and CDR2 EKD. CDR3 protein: CARDTLGDSDKLIF. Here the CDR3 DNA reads TGTGCCCGTGACACGCTGGGGGATTCCGATAAACTCATCTTT.

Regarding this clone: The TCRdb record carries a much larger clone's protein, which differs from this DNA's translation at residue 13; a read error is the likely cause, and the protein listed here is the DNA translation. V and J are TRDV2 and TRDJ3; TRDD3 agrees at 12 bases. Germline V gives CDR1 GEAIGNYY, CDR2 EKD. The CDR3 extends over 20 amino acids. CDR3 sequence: CACDTMAGGYGSLDTRQMFF. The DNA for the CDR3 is TGTGCCTGTGACACTATGGCTGGGGGATACGGCTCCTTGGACACCCGACAGATGTTTTTC.

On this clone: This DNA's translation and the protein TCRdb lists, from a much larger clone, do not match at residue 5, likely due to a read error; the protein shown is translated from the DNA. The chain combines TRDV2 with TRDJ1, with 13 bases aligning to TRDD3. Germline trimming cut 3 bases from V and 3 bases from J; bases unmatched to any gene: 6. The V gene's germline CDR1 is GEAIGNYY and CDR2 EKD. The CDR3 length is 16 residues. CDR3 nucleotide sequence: TGTGCCTGTGACCCAGTACTGGGGGATACGCCCGATAAACTCATCTTT. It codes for CACDPVLGDTPDKLIF.

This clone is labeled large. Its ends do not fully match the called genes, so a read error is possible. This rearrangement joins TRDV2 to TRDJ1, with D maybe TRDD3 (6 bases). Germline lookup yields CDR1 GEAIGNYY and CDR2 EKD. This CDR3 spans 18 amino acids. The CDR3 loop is CACDTVGVVGVDTDKPIF. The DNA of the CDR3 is TGTGCCTGTGACACAGTAGGCGTGGTGGGGGTCGACACCGATAAACCCATCTTT.

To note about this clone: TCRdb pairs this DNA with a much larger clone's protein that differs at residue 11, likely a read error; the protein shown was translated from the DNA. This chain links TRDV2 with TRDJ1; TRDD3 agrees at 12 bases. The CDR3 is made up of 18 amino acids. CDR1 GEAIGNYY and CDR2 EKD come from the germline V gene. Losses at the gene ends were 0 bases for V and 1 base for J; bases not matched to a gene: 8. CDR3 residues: CACDTGLGDTLSTDKLIF. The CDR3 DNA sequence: TGTGCCTGTGACACCGGGCTGGGGGATACGCTGAGCACCGATAAACTCATCTTT.

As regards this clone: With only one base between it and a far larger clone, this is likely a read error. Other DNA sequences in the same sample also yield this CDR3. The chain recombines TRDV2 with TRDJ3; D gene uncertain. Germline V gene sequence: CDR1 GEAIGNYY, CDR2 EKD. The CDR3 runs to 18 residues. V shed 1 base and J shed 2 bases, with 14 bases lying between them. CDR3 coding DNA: TGTGCCTGTGACACAACGGGGTCGACCCCCTGGGACACCCGACAGATGTTTTTC. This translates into CACDTTGSTPWDTRQMFF.

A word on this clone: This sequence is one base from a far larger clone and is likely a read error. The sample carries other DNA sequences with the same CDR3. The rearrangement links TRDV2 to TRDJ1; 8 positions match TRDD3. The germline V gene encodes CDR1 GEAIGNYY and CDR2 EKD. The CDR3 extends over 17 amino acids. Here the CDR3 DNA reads TGCGCCTGTGATATGGTACTGGGGGCCCTTTCCACCGATAAACTCATCTTT. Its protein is CACDMVLGALSTDKLIF.

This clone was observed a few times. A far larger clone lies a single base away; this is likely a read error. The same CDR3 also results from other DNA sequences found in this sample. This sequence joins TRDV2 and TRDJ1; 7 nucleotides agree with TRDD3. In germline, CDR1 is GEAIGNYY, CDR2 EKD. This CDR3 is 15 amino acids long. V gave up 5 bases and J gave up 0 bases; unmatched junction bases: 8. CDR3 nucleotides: TGTGCCTGTGTGGGCCTGGGGGCCCACACCGATAAACTCATCTTT. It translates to CACVGLGAHTDKLIF.

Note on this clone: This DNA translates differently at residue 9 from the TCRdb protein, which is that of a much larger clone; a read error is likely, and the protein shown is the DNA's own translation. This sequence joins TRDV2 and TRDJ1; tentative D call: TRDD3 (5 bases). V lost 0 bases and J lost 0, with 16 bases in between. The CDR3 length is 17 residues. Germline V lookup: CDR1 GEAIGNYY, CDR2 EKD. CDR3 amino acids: CACDTVGGDQNTDKLIF. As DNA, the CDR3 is TGTGCCTGTGACACCGTGGGTGGGGACCAAAACACCGATAAACTCATCTTT.

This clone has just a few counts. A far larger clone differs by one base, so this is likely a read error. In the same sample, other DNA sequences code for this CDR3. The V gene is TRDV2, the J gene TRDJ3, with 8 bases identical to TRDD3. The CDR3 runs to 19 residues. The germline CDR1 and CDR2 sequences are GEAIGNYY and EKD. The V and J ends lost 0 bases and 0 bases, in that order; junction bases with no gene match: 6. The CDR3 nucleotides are TGTGCCTGTGACACCACTGGGGGCTTCAGCTCCTGGGACACCCGACAGATGTTTTTC. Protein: CACDTTGGFSSWDTRQMFF.

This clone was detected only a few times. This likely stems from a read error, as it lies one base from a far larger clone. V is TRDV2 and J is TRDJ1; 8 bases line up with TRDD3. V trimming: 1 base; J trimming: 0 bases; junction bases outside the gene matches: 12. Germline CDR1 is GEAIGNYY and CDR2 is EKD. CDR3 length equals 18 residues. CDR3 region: CACDTLGDASRDTDKLIF. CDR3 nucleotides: TGTGCCTGTGACACGTTGGGGGATGCGTCCCGGGACACCGATAAACTCATCTTT.

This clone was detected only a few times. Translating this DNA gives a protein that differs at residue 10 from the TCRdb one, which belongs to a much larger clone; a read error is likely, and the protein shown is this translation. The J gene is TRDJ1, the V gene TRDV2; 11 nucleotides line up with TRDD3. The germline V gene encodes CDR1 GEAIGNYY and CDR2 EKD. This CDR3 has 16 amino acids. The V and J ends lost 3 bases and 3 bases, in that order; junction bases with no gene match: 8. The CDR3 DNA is TGTGCCTGTGACTCAGTACTGGGGGATATGCCCGATAAACTCATCTTT. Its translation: CACDSVLGDMPDKLIF.

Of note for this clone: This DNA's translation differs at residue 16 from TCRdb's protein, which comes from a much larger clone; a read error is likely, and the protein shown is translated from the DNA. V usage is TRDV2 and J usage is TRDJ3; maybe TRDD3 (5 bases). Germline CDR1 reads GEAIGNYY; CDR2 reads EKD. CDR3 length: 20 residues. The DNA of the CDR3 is TGTGCCTGTGACACCTTGAAGCGGATTCCAAGCTCCTGGGACACCCAACAGATGTTTTTC. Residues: CACDTLKRIPSSWDTQQMFF.

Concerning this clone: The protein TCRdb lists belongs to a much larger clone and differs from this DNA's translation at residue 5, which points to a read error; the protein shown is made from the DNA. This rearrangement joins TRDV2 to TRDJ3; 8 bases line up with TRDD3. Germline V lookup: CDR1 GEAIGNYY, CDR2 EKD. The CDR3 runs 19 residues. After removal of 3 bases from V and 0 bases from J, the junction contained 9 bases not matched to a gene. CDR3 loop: CACDAAGGLSSWDTRQMFF. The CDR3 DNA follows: TGTGCCTGTGACGCCGCTGGGGGACTCAGCTCCTGGGACACCCGACAGATGTTTTTC.

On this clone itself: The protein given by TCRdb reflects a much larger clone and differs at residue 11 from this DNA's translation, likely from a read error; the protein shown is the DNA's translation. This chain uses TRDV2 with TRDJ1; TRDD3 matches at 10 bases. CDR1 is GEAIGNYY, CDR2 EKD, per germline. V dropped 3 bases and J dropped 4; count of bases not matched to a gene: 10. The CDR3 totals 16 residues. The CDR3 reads CACDPLGGYQDDKLIF. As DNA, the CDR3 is TGTGCCTGTGACCCCCTTGGGGGATACCAGGACGATAAACTCATCTTT.

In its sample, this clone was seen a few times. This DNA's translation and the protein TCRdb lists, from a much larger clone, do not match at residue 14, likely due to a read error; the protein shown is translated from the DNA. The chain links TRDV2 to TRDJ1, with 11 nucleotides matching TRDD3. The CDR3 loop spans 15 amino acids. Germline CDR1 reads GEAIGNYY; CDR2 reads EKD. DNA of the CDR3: TGTGCCTGTGACGGACTGGGGGATAACACCGATAAACTCACCTTT. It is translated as CACDGLGDNTDKLTF.

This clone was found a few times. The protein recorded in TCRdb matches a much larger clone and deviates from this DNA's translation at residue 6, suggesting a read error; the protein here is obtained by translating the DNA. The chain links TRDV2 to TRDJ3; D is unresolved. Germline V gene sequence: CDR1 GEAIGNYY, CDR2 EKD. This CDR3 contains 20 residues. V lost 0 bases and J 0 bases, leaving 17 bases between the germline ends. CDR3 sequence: CACDTSKRIPSSWDTRQMFF. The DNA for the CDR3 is TGTGCCTGTGACACCTCGAAGCGGATTCCAAGCTCCTGGGACACCCGACAGATGTTTTTC.

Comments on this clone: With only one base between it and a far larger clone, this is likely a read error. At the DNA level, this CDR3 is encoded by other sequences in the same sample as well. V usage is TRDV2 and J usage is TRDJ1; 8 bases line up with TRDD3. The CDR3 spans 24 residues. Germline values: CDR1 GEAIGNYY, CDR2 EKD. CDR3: CACDTVPSSHGELSTGGLYDKLIF. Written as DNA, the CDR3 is TGTGCCTGTGACACCGTACCTTCATCTCACGGAGAGCTAAGTACTGGGGGGCTCTACGATAAACTCATCTTC.

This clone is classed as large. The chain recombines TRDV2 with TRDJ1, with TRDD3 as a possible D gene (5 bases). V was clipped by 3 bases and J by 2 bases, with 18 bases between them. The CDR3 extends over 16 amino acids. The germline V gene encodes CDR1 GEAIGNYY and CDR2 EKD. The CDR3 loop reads CACDPIRLRGTDKLIF. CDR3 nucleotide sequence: TGTGCCTGTGACCCTATAAGGTTACGGGGGACCGATAAACTCATCTTT.

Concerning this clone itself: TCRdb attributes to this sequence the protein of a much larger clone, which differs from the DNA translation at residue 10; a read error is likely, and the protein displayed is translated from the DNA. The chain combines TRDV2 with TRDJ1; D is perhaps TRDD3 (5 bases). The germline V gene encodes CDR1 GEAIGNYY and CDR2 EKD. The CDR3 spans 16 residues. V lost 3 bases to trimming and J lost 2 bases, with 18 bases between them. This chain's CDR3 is CACDHLRGEGTDKLIF. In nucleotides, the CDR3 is TGTGCCTGTGACCATCTCAGGGGAGAGGGGACCGATAAACTCATCTTT.

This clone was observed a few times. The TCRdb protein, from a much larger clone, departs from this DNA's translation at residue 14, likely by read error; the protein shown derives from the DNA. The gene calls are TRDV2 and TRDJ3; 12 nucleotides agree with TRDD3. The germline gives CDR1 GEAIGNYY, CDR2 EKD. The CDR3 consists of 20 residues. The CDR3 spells CACDTMAGGYGSWGTRQMFF. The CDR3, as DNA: TGTGCCTGTGACACTATGGCTGGGGGATACGGCTCCTGGGGCACCCGACAGATGTTTTTC.

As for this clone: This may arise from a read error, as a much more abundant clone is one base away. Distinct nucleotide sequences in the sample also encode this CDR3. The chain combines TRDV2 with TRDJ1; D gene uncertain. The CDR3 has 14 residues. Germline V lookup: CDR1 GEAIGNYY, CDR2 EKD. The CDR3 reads CACDTLTDTDKLIF. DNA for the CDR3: TGTGCCTGCGACACCCTCACGGACACCGATAAACTCATCTTT.

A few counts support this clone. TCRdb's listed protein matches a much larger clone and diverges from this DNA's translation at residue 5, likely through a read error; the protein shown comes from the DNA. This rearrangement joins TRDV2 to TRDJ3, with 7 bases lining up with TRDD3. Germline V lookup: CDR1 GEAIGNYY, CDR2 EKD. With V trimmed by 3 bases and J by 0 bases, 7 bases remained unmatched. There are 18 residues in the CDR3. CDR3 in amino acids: CACDPGGYGSWDTRQMFF. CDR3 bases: TGTGCCTGTGACCCCGGTGGATACGGCTCCTGGGACACCCGACAGATGTTTTTC.

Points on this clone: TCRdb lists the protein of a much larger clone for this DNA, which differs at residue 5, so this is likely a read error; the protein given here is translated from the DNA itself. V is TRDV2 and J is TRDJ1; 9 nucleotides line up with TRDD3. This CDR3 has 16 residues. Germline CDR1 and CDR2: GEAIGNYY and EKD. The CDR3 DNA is TGTGCCTGTGACCCATTATTGGGGATACGCACCGACAAACTCATCTTT. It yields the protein CACDPLLGIRTDKLIF.

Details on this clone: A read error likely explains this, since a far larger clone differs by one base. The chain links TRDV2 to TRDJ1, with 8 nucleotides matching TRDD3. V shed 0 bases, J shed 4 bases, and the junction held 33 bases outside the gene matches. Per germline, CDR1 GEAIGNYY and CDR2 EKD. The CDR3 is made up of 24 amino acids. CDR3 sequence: CACDTVPSSHGELSTGGLHDKLIF. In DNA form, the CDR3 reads TGTGCCTGTGACACCGTACCTTCATCTCACGGAGAGCTAAGTACTGGGGGGCTCCACGATAAACTCATCTTT.

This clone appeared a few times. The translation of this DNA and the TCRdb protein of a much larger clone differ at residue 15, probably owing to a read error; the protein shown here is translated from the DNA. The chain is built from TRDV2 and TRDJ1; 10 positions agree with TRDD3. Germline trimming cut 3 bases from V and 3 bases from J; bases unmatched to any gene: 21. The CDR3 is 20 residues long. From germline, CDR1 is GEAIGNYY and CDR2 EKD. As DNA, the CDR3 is TGTGCCTGTGACCCACTCAGTACTGGGGGATCATCCCGGTACGCCGATAAACTCATCTTT. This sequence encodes CACDPLSTGGSSRYADKLIF.

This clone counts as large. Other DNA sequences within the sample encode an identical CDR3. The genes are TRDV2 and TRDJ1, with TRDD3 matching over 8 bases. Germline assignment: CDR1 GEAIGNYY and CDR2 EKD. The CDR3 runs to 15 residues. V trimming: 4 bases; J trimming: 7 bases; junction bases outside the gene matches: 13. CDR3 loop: CACDTVLGGPSKLIF. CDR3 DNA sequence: TGTGCCTGTGATACCGTACTGGGGGGTCCGAGTAAACTCATCTTT.